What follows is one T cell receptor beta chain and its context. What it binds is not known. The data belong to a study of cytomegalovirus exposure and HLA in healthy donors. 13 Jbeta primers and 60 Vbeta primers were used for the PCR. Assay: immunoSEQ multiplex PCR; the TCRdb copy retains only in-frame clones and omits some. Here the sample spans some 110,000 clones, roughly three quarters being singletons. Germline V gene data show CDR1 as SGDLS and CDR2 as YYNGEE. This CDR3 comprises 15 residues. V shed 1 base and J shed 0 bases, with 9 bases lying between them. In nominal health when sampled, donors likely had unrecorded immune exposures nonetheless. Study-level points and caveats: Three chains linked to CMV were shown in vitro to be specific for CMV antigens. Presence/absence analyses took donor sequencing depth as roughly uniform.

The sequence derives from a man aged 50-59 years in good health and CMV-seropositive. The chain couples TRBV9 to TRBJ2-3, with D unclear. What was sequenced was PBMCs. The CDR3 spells CASSVYLSSTDTQYF. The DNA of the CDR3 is TGTGCCAGCAGCGTATACTTATCTAGCACAGATACGCAGTATTTT.